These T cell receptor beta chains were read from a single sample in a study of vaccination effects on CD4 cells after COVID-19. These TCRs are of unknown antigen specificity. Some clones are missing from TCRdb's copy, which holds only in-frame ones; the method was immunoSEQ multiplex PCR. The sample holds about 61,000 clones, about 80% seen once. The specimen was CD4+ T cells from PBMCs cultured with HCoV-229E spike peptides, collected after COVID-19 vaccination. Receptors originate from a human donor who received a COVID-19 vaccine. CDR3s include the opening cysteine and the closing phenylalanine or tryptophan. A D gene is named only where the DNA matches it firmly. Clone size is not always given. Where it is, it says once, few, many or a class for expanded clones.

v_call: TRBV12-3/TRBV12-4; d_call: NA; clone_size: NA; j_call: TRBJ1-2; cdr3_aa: CASSLVALGGYTF; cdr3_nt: TGTGCCAGCAGTTTAGTCGCCCTAGGGGGCTACACCTTC
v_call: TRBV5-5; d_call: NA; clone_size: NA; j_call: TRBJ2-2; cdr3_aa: CASSSPPGWDTGELFF; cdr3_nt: TGTGCCAGCAGCTCCCCCCCGGGGTGGGACACCGGGGAGCTGTTTTTT
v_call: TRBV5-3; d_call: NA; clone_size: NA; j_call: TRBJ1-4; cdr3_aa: CASSPGEATNEKLFF; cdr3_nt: TGTGCCAGCAGCCCCGGTGAAGCAACTAATGAAAAACTGTTTTTT
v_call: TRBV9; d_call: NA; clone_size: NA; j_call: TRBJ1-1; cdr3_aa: CASSVAGNTEAFF; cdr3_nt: TGTGCCAGCAGCGTAGCAGGTAACACTGAAGCTTTCTTT
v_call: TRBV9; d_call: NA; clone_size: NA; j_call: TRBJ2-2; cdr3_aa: CASSVYPDTNTGELFF; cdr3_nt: TGTGCCAGCAGCGTATACCCTGACACCAACACCGGGGAGCTGTTTTTT
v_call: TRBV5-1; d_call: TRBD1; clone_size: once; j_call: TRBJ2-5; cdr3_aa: CASSLGQGRFETQYF; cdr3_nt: TGCGCCAGCAGCTTGGGACAGGGGAGATTCGAGACCCAGTACTTC
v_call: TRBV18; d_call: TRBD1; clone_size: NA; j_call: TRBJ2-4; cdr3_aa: CASSRLTGVGKNIQYF; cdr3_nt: TGTGCCAGCTCACGATTAACAGGGGTGGGCAAAAACATTCAGTACTTC
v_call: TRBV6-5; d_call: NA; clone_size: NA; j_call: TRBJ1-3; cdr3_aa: CASRDPLSTIYF; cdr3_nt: TGTGCCAGCAGGGATCCCTTAAGCACCATATATTTT
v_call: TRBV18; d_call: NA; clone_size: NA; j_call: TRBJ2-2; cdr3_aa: CASSPLLGSSGAGELFF; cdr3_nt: TGTGCCAGCTCACCACTTTTGGGAAGTTCGGGTGCCGGGGAGCTGTTTTTT
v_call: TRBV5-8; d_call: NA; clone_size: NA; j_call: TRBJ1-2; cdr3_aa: CASVLTGGSYGYTF; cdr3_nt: TGTGCCAGCGTTCTGACAGGAGGCAGTTATGGCTACACCTTC
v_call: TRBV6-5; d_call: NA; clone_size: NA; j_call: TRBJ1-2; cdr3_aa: CASSYSQQDNGYTF; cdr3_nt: TGTGCCAGCAGTTACTCGCAACAGGATAATGGCTACACCTTC